What follows are 17 T cell receptor beta chains derived from one specimen sequenced in a study of OX40 agonist ivuxolimab in advanced cancers. This table comes from immunoSEQ multiplex PCR, and its TCRdb copy is limited to in-frame clones, with some not included. The data contain some 150,000 clones, 90% of them seen just once; the ten biggest clones take up around 0.99%. The sample was CD4+ or CD8+ T cells sorted from blood, taken in a trial of the OX40 agonist ivuxolimab. The receptors were gathered from an adult with an advanced solid tumor such as melanoma, head and neck, liver or kidney cancer.

The CDR3 bases are TGTGCCAGCAGTGGGGACAGGGAGGCCCAGTACTTC. It translates to CASSGDREAQYF. The rearrangement uses TRBV7-2 and TRBJ2-5, with 9 bases matching TRBD1. In germline, CDR1 is SGHTA, CDR2 FQGNSA. V lost 6 bases to trimming and J lost 9 bases; unmatched junction nucleotides: 5. This CDR3 is 12 amino acids long.

DNA for the CDR3: TGCGCCAGCAGCCAAGATCGAGGTTGGGACTACCAACAAGAGACCCAGTACTTC. It yields the protein CASSQDRGWDYQQETQYF. This chain uses TRBV4-1 with TRBJ2-5, with 7 bases that match TRBD2. Per germline, CDR1 MGHRA and CDR2 YSYEKL. This CDR3 contains 18 residues. V was pared by 0 bases and J by 2 bases, with 12 bases of the junction left unmatched.

The chain is built from TRBV5-6 and TRBJ1-5; D remains ambiguous. Trimming removed 3 bases from V and 2 bases from J, with 12 bases in between. Germline V gives CDR1 SGHDT, CDR2 YYEEEE. CDR3 length: 15 amino acids. The CDR3 here is CASSSTGLGNQPQHF. CDR3 coding DNA: TGTGCCAGCAGCTCTACTGGATTGGGCAATCAGCCCCAGCATTTT.

The chain recombines TRBV28 with TRBJ1-1, with a possible D match to TRBD1 (5 bases). The CDR3 extends over 12 amino acids. Trimming pared 5 bases from V and 8 bases from J, leaving 12 bases between. CDR1 is MDHEN and CDR2 is SYDVKM in the germline V gene. The CDR3 region is CASSLPWGEAFF. The CDR3 coding sequence is TGTGCCAGCAGTCTCCCCTGGGGGGAAGCTTTCTTT.

This chain joins TRBV28 and TRBJ2-1, with 10 bases aligning to TRBD2. The germline V gene has CDR1 MDHEN and CDR2 SYDVKM. The trim removed 6 bases at V and 15 bases at J, leaving 14 bases unmatched. The length of the CDR3 is 14 residues. CDR3 nucleotides: TGTGCCAGCAGACCTCCCGCCGTAGCGGGAGGAGGGTTCTTC. It codes for CASRPPAVAGGGFF.

This chain links TRBV10-3 with TRBJ2-1; TRBD2 might be the D (6 bases). CDR1 is ENHRY and CDR2 is SYGVKD in the germline V gene. V was trimmed by 7 bases and J by 4 bases, leaving 14 bases between them. This CDR3 is built from 14 residues. CDR3 nucleotides: TGTGCCATCAAGGAGGGGCAGTCGTACAATGAGCAGTTCTTC. Translating gives CAIKEGQSYNEQFF.

The chain recombines TRBV4-2 with TRBJ2-3, with 9 bases fitting TRBD2. After removal of 0 bases from V and 4 bases from J, the junction contained 5 bases not matched to a gene. This CDR3 contains 16 residues. Germline lookup yields CDR1 LGHNA and CDR2 YNFKEQ. CDR3 nucleotides: TGTGCCAGCAGCCAAGAAGGAGCGGGAGGTGCAGATACGCAGTATTTT. This codes for CASSQEGAGGADTQYF.

The rearrangement links TRBV11-2 to TRBJ2-1, with a possible D match to TRBD2 (6 bases). The CDR3 has 13 amino acids. Trimming took off 1 base at V and 5 bases at J, with 6 bases between the two ends. Germline V CDR1 and CDR2: SGHAT, FQNNGV. The CDR3 bases are TGTGCCAGCAGCTTAGCGGGAGACAATGAGCAGTTCTTC. Its translation: CASSLAGDNEQFF.

The V and J genes are TRBV25-1 and TRBJ1-1; no definite D call. Looked up from germline, CDR1 is MGHDK and CDR2 is SYGVNS. The CDR3 runs 14 residues. The V end was cut by 5 bases, the J end by 1 base, with 11 bases between. Here the CDR3 reads CASSTLRENTEAFF. For the CDR3, the DNA is TGTGCCAGCAGTACGCTGAGGGAGAACACTGAAGCTTTCTTT. The full variable domain, completed using reference TRBV25-1 and TRBJ1-1, is EADIYQTPRYLVIGTGKKITLECSQTMGHDKMYWYQQDPGMELHLIHYSYGVNSTEKGDLSSESTVSRIRTEHFPLTLESARPSHTSQYLCASSTLRENTEAFFGQGTRLTVV.

This sequence joins TRBV4-1 and TRBJ1-3; D remains unclear. Trimming removed 5 bases at V and 2 bases at J, with 13 bases between. The germline gives CDR1 MGHRA, CDR2 YSYEKL. CDR3 size: 15 residues. The CDR3 spells CASSGSLGPGNTIYF. CDR3 in DNA: TGCGCCAGCAGCGGTAGTTTAGGTCCTGGAAACACCATATATTTT.

This clone was seen a few times. The rearrangement links TRBV30 to TRBJ1-2, with D perhaps matching TRBD1 (5 bases). CDR3 length: 12 amino acids. Germline V CDR1 and CDR2: GTSNPN, SVGIG (reference sequence). The V and J ends lost 3 bases and 6 bases respectively, with 11 bases between them. The CDR3 reads CAWSRVVHGYTF. The CDR3 coding sequence is TGTGCCTGGAGCAGGGTGGTCCATGGCTACACCTTC.

This rearrangement joins TRBV25-1 to TRBJ2-1; 8 bases are a match to TRBD2. Germline V gives CDR1 MGHDK, CDR2 SYGVNS. J gave up 9 bases and V 7 bases, and 5 bases lay outside the gene matches. This CDR3 spans 12 amino acids. This chain's CDR3 is CASKGLAGEQFF. Here the CDR3 DNA reads TGTGCCAGCAAAGGACTAGCCGGTGAGCAGTTCTTC.

This chain uses TRBV11-1 with TRBJ2-2; 8 positions agree with TRBD2. Germline loops: CDR1 SGHAT, CDR2 FQDESV (reference sequence). The length of the CDR3 is 16 residues. Trimming cost V 5 bases and J 3 bases; bases outside gene matches: 8. CDR3 coding DNA: TGTGCCAGCAGCCCCCCCGGGCGGGAGGACACCGGGGAGCTGTTTTTT. Translated, it gives CASSPPGREDTGELFF.

The chain couples TRBV6-5 to TRBJ2-7; D possibly uses TRBD1 or TRBD2 (5 bases each). The CDR3 is 11 amino acids. Trimming took off 10 bases at V and 7 bases at J, with 14 bases between the two ends. The germline V gene encodes CDR1 MNHEY and CDR2 SVGAGI. The CDR3 DNA follows: TGTGCCACCCGGGGCCTTTGGGAGCAGTACTTC. Translation: CATRGLWEQYF.

This sequence joins TRBV19 and TRBJ2-4, with D unresolved. This CDR3 region has 13 residues. CDR1 and CDR2 from the germline V gene are LNHDA and SQIVND (reference sequence). Trimming left V 2 bases short and J 8 bases short, with 10 bases between. The CDR3 region is CASSIPGTHIQYF. The CDR3 DNA follows: TGTGCCAGTAGTATACCAGGAACTCACATTCAGTACTTC.

The rearrangement links TRBV7-9 to TRBJ2-1; maybe TRBD1 (7 bases). V lost 4 bases to trimming and J lost 6 bases, with 16 bases between them. This CDR3 is 15 amino acids long. In germline, CDR1 is SEHNR, CDR2 FQNEAQ (reference sequence). CDR3 bases: TGTGCCAGCAGCTCCCCTAGCCAGGGGGGCAATGAGCAGTTCTTC. Translated: CASSSPSQGGNEQFF.

The J gene is TRBJ1-1, the V gene TRBV28, with D tentatively TRBD1 (5 bases). The CDR3 is 14 residues long. CDR1 and CDR2 (germline): MDHEN, SYDVKM. The ends were cut back, 6 bases at V and 0 bases at J, with 11 bases in the middle. The CDR3 DNA follows: TGTGCCAGCAGCTTTACCAGGGTGAACACTGAAGCTTTCTTT. This codes for CASSFTRVNTEAFF.